This T cell receptor (beta chain) comes out of a study of blood T cells in healthy people across ages. The CDR3 is made up of 13 amino acids. Turning to this clonotype: One junction end disagrees with the germline gene, perhaps due to a read error.

Primers used in a second PCR of roughly 7 to 12 cycles were a sample-barcoded 5' primer and a J-beta primer mix. In TCRdb, the 5' RACE reads were re-called with MiXCR into one record per CDR3 protein. The table lists 1.8 million or so distinct CDR3 sequences, 35% to 50% of them singletons. The chain is built from TRBV12-3 or TRBV12-4 and TRBJ2-7, with D possibly TRBD2 on 6 matching bases. The sample comprised blood. The clonotype originates from a human donor in good health. The CDR3 spells CASSLAEGDEQYF. The CDR3 region has the DNA TGTGCCAGCAGCTTAGCGGAAGGGGACGAGCAGTACTTC.